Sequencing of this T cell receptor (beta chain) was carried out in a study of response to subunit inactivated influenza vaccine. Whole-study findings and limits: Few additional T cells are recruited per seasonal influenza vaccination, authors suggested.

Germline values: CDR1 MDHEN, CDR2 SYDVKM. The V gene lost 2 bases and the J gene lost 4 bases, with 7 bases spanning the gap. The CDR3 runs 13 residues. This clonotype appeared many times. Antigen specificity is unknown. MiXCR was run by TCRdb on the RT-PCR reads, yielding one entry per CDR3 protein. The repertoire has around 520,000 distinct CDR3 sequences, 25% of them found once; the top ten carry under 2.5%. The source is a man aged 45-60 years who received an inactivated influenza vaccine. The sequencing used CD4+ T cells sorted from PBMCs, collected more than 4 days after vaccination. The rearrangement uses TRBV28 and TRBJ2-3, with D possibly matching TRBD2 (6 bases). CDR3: CASSLREPDTQYF. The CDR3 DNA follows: TGTGCCAGCAGTTTACGGGAGCCAGATACGCAGTATTTT.